This T cell receptor beta chain comes out of a study of T cells in Graves' hyperthyroidism and ophthalmopathy. Investigators excluded patients with uncontrolled infection, other autoimmune disease, pregnancy or lactation. This clonotype came up many times. Its antigen is undetermined. Amplified regions were TCR beta CDR3 sequences from RNA transcripts. The TCR CDR3 first-round RT-PCR relied on the HTBI primer set. Each CDR3 protein is one row after TCRdb ran MiXCR on the multiplex PCR reads. The profile covers more than 300,000 distinct CDR3 sequences, with approximately 15% appearing a single time and approximately 10% taken by the ten largest. General study points: The model foresaw ophthalmopathy a median 6.5 months prior to onset. Blood also held most thyroid clonotypes expanded beyond 0.001.

The CDR3 consists of 15 residues. Trimming shortened V by 0 bases and J by 9 bases, and 17 bases separated the two germline ends. Germline V CDR1 and CDR2: SGHNT, YENEEA. The TCR comes from a woman aged 55-69 years with Graves' hyperthyroidism. The chain couples TRBV11-3 to TRBJ2-5; D might be TRBD1 (6 bases). The material sequenced was blood. DNA for the CDR3: TGTGCCAGCAGCTTAGATTTGGGCAGGGGCCAGTCCCAGTACTTC. It yields the protein CASSLDLGRGQSQYF.